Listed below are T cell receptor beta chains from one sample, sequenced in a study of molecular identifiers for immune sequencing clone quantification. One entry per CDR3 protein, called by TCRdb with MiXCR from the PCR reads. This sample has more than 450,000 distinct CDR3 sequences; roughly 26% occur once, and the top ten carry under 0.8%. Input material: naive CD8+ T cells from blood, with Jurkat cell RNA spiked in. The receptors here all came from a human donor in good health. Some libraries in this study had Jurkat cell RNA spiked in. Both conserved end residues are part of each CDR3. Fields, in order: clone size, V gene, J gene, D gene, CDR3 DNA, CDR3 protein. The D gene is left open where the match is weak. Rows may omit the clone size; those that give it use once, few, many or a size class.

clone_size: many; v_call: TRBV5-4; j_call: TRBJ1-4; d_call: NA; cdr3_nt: TGTGCCAGCACCGACAGCACCAATGAAAAACTGTTTTTT; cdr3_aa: CASTDSTNEKLFF
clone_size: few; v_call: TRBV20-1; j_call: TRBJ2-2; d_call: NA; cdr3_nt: TGCAGTGCTAGAGAGTCCTCGGTTAACACCGGGGAGCTGTTTTTT; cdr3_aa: CSARESSVNTGELFF
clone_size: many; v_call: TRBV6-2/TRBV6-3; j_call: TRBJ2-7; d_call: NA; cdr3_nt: TGTGCCAGCCGCCTCGGGGTATCACTCTCCTACGAGCAGTACTTC; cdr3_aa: CASRLGVSLSYEQYF
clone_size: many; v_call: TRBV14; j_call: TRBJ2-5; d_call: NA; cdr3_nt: TGTGCCAGCAGCCAGGTATTGGGTTTTCAAGAGACCCAGTACTTC; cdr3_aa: CASSQVLGFQETQYF
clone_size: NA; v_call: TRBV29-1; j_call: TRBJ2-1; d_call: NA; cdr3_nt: TGCAGCGTTGGTACCGGGACAAGTCCCTACAATGAGCAGTTCTTC; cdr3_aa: CSVGTGTSPYNEQFF
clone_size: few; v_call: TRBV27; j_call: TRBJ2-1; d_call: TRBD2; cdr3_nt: TGTGCCAGCAGTTGGCGGGGGGGGTCCTACAATGAGCAGTTCTTC; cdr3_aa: CASSWRGGSYNEQFF
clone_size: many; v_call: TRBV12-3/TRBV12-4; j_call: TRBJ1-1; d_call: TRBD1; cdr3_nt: TGTGCCAGCAGGATTGACAGGGGGCTTGAAGCTTTCTTT; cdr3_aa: CASRIDRGLEAFF
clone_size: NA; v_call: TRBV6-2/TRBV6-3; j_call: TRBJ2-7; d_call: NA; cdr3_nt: TGTGCCAGCAGTTACTCGGTAGCTTACGAGCAGTACTTC; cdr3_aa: CASSYSVAYEQYF
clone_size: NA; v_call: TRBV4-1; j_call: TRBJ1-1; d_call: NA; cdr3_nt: TGCGCCAGCAGCCAAGGGCTGGATACGAACACTGAAGCTTTCTTT; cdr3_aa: CASSQGLDTNTEAFF
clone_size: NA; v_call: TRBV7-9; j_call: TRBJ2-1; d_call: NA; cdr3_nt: TGTGCCAGCAGCTTAACGGGACACCCCGGCTATGAGCAGTTCTTC; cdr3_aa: CASSLTGHPGYEQFF
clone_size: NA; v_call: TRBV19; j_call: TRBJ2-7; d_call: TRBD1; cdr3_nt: TGTGCCAGTAGTACCGGACAGGTGGAGTACGAGCAGTACTTC; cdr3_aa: CASSTGQVEYEQYF
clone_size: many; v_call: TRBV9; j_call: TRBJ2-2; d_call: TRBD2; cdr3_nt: TGTGCCAGCAGCGTAGTTCCTAGCGGGAACACCGGGGAGCTGTTTTTT; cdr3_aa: CASSVVPSGNTGELFF
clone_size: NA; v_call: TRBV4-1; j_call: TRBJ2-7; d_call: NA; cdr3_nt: TGCGCCAGCAGCCTAGGGCAAAAAGCCTACGAGCAGTACTTC; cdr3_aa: CASSLGQKAYEQYF
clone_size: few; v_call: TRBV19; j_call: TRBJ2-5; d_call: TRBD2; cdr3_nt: TGTGCCAGTAGACCTCGGCTAGCGGGAATCGGGGAGACCCAGTACTTC; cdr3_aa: CASRPRLAGIGETQYF
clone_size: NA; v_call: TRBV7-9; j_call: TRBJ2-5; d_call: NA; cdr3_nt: TGTGCCAGCAGCTTTGATGTAGGGCCGAGGGAGACCCAGTACTTC; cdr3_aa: CASSFDVGPRETQYF
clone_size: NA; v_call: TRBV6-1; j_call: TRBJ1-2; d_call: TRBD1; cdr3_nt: TGTGCCAGCAGATGGGACAGGGGAAACTATGGCTACACCTTC; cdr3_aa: CASRWDRGNYGYTF
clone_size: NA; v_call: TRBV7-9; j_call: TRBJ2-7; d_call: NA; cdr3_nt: TGTGCCTGGGGGGGGCGCGCGGGATACGAGCAGTACTTC; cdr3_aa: CAWGGRAGYEQYF
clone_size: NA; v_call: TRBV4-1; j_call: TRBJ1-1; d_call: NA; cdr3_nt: TGCGCCAGCAGCCAAGAGAGGGTCACTGAAGCTTTCTTT; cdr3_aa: CASSQERVTEAFF
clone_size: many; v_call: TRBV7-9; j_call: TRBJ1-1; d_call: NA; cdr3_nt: TGTGCCAGCAGCTTAGGGGATAACACTGAAGCTTTCTTT; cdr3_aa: CASSLGDNTEAFF
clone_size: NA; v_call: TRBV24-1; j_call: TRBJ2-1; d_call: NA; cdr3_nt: TGTGCCACCAGTGATAGAGCGCTGCCGTACAATGAGCAGTTCTTC; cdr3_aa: CATSDRALPYNEQFF
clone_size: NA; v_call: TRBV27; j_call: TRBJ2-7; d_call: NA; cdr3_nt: TGTGCCAGCAGTTTCCAGGACGGCACCTACGAGCAGTACTTC; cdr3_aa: CASSFQDGTYEQYF
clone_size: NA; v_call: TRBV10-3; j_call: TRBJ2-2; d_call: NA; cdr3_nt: TGTGCCATCAGTGAGTCGACCCCGACAGGACGGGTCACCGGGGAGCTGTTTTTT; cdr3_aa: CAISESTPTGRVTGELFF
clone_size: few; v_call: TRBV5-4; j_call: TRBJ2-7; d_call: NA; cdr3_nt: TGTGCCAGCAGCATCGGACCTTACGAGCAGTACTTC; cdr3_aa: CASSIGPYEQYF
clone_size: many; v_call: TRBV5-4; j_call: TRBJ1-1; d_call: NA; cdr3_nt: TGTGCCAGCAGCTTAGACAGGAACCTTGAAGCTTTCTTT; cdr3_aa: CASSLDRNLEAFF
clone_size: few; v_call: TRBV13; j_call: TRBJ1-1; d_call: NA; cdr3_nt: TGTGCCAGCAGCTCCGAGGGACTGGGGAACACTGAAGCTTTCTTT; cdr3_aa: CASSSEGLGNTEAFF
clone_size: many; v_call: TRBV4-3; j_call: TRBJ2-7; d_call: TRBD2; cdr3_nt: TGCGCCAGCAGCCAAGATGCGGGGGGGTACGAGCAGTACTTC; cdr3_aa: CASSQDAGGYEQYF
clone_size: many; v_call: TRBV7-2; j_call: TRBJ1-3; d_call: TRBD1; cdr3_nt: TGTGCCAGCAGCTTAGTTGGACAGGGCTCTGGAAACACCATATATTTT; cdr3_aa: CASSLVGQGSGNTIYF
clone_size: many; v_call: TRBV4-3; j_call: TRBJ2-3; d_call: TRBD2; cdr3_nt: TGCGCCAGCAGCCAAGATAGGACTAGCGGCTACACAGATACGCAGTATTTT; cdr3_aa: CASSQDRTSGYTDTQYF
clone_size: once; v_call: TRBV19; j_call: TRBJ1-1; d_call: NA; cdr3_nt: TGTGCCAGTGGTATATCCCTCAACACTGAAGCTTTCTTT; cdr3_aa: CASGISLNTEAFF
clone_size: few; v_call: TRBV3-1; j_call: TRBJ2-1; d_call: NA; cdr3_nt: TGTGCCAGCAGCCAAGGTGGGACCCTAGCCTACAATGAGCAGTTCTTC; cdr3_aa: CASSQGGTLAYNEQFF
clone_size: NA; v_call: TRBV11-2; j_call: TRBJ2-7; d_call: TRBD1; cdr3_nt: TGTGCCAGCTCGACGACCGGGACAGCGACCTACGAGCAGTACTTC; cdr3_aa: CASSTTGTATYEQYF
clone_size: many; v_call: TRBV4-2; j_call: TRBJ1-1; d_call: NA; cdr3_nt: TGTGCCAGCAGCCAAGAATCTAGGGAGAACACTGAAGCTTTCTTT; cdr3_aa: CASSQESRENTEAFF
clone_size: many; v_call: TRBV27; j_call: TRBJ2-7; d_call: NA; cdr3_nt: TGTGCCAGCAGTTTCGGTCGGCAGTACGAGCAGTACTTC; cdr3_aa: CASSFGRQYEQYF
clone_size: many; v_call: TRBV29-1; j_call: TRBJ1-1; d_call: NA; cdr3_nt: TGCAGCGTACACATGAACACTGAAGCTTTCTTT; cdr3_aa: CSVHMNTEAFF
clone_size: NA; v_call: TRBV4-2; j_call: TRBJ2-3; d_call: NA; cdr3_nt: TGTGCCAGCAGCCAAGGGTCCGGGATAGATACGCAGTATTTT; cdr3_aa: CASSQGSGIDTQYF
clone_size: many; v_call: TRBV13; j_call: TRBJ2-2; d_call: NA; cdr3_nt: TGTGCCAGCACCGGGACGGGGAACACCGGGGAGCTGTTTTTT; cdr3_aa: CASTGTGNTGELFF
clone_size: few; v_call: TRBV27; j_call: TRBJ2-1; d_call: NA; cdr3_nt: TGTGCCAGCAGTTTCGATTCTCCCTACAATGAGCAGTTCTTC; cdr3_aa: CASSFDSPYNEQFF
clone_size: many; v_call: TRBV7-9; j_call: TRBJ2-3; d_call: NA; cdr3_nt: TGTGCCAGCAGTCAAGGGCTCCGACAGGACATCAGGGATACGCAGTATTTT; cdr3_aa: CASSQGLRQDIRDTQYF
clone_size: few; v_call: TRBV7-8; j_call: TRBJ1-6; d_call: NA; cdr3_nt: TGTGCCAGCAGCCTTGTTGCGGGGAAGGATTCACCCCTCCACTTT; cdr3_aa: CASSLVAGKDSPLHF
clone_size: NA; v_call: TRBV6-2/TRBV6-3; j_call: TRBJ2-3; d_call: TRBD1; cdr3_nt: TGTGCCCGCAGTGCGAATTTATACCAGGGGGCCCAACCCACAGATACGCAGTATTTT; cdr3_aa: CARSANLYQGAQPTDTQYF
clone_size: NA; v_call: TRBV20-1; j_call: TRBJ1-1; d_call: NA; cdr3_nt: TGCAGTGCTAGAGATTTAAAGATCCTGAACACTGAAGCTTTCTTT; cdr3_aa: CSARDLKILNTEAFF
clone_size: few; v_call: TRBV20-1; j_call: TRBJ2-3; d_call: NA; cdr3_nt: TGCAGTGCCCCGGGTCAGGGTTTCGAAGATACGCAGTATTTT; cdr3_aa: CSAPGQGFEDTQYF
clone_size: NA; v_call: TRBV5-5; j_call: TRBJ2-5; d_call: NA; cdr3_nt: TGTGCCAGCAGCTTGCTTTCTGGGGGGCCCATGGTCCAAGAGACCCAGTACTTC; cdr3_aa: CASSLLSGGPMVQETQYF
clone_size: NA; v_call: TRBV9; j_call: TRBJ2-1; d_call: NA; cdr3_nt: TGTGCCAGCAGCACCTACAATGAGCAGATCTTC; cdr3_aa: CASSTYNEQIF
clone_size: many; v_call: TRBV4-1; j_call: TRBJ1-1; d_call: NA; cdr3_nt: TGCGCCAGCAGCCAAGATCCTCAGGCCGCTTTCTTT; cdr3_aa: CASSQDPQAAFF
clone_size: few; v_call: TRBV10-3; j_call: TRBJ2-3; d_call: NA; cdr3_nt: TGTGCCATCAGTGGGACCGTACACTCCACAGATACGCAGTATTTT; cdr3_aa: CAISGTVHSTDTQYF
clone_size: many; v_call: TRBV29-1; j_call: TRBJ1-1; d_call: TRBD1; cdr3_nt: TGCAGCGTTCATCAGGGGGCCTGGACTGAAGCTTTCTTT; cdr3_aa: CSVHQGAWTEAFF
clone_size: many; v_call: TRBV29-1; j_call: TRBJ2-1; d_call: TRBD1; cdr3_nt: TGCAGCGTTGTCGACAGGGGCCCGCAGTTCTTC; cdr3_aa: CSVVDRGPQFF
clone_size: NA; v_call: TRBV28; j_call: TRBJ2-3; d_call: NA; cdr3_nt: TGTGCTACCAGAGTAGGGACTGGCAACACAGATACGCAGTATTTT; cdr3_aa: CATRVGTGNTDTQYF
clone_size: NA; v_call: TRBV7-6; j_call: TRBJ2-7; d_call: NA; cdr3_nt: TGTGCCAGCAGCTTATCGGTGGGCCAGAACCTACGCGAGCAGTACTTC; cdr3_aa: CASSLSVGQNLREQYF
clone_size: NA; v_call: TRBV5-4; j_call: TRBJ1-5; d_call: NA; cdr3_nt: TGTGCCAGCAGCTTGGCACCGGGGATCAATCAGCCCCAGCATTTT; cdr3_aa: CASSLAPGINQPQHF
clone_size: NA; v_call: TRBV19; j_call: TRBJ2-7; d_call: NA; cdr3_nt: TGTGCCACTACACCGGGGCAAAGTCTTTCCCACGAGCAGTACTTC; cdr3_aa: CATTPGQSLSHEQYF
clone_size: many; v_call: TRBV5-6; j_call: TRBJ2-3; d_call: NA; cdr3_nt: TGTGCCAGCAGCTTGGCACCGATCCCCCACGAGCAGTATTTT; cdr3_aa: CASSLAPIPHEQYF
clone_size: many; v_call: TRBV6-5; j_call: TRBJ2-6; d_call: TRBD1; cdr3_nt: TGTGCCAGCAGTTACGGGTCGACAGGGGGCCTCTCTGGGGCCAACGTCCTGACTTTC; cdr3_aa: CASSYGSTGGLSGANVLTF
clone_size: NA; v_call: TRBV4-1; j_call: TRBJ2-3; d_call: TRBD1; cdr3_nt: TGCGCCAGCAGCCAAGAAATCAGGGGGCAAGGCACAGATACGCAGTATTTT; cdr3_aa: CASSQEIRGQGTDTQYF
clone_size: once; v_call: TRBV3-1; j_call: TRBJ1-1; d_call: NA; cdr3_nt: TGTGCCAGCAGCCACGCTAGGGGGTTGAGCACTGAAGCTTTCTTT; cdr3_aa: CASSHARGLSTEAFF
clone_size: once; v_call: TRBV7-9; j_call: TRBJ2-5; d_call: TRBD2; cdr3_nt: TGTGCCAGCAGCCCAGCCGATAGCGGGGCGGGCCGAGGGACCCAGTACTTC; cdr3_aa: CASSPADSGAGRGTQYF